This T cell receptor (beta chain) emerged from a study of cytomegalovirus exposure and HLA in healthy donors. Study-level background: From about 179 million T cells, an earlier analysis saw approximately 110 million unique TCR beta sequences.

Germline-derived CDR1 and CDR2 are SGHTA and FQGNSA. The CDR3 totals 14 residues. With V trimmed by 1 base and J by 6 bases, 1 base remained unmatched. The primer mix had 60 Vbeta and 13 Jbeta primers. Data came from immunoSEQ multiplex PCR; TCRdb stores just in-frame clones and leaves some out. The sample carries some 140,000 clones, 65% to 80% recorded once. Study results and caveats: Most observed TCR sequences were rare, whereas some public TCRs were detected in many donors.

The count of this clone is one. Its target is unknown. Sequenced sample: PBMCs. This clonotype was obtained from a human donor in good health. The chain carries TRBV7-2 and TRBJ2-1, with 9 nucleotides matching TRBD2. The CDR3: CASSLGLAANEQFF. CDR3 DNA sequence: TGTGCCAGCAGCTTAGGACTAGCGGCCAATGAGCAGTTCTTC.